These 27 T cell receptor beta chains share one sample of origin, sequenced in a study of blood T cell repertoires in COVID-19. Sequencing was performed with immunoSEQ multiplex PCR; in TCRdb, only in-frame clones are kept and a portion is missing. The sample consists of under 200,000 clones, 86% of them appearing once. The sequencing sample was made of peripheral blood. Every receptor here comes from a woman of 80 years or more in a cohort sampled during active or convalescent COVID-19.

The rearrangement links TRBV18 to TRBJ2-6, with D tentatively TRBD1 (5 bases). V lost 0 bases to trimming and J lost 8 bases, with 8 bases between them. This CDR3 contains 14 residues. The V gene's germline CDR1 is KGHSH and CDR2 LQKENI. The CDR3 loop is CASSPPWGTNVLTF. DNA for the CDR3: TGTGCCAGCTCACCACCGTGGGGCACCAACGTCCTGACTTTC.

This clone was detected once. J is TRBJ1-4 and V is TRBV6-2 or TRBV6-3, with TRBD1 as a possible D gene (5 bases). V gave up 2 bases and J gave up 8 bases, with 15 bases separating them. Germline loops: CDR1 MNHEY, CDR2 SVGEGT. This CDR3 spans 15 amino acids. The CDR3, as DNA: TGTGCCAGCAGTTACCTCTCGGGGGGGAACGAAAAACTGTTTTTT. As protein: CASSYLSGGNEKLFF.

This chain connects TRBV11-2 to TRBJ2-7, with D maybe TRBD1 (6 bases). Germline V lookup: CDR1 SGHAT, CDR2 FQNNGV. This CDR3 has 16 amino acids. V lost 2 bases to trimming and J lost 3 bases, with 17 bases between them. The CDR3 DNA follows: TGTGCCAGCAGCTTAAATAGGGTAGGGGGTGTCTACGAGCAGTACTTC. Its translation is CASSLNRVGGVYEQYF.

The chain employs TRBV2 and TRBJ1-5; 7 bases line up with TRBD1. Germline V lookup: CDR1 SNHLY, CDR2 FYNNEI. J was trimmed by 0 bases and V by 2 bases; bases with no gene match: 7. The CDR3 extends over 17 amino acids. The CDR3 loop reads CASSELGTDFSNQPQHF. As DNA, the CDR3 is TGTGCCAGCAGTGAATTAGGGACAGACTTTAGCAATCAGCCCCAGCATTTT.

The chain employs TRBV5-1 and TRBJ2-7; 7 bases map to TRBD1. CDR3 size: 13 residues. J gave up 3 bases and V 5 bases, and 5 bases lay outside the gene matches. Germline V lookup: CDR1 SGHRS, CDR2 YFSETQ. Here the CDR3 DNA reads TGCGCCAGCAGGACCCCAGGGGGCTACGAGCAGTACTTC. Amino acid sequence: CASRTPGGYEQYF.

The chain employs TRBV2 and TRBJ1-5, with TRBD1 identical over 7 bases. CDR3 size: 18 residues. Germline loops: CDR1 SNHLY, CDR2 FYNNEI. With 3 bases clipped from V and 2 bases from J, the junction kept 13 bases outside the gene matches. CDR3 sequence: CASSDDPRQGLGNQPQHF. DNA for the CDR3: TGTGCCAGCAGTGACGACCCGCGACAGGGCTTGGGCAATCAGCCCCAGCATTTT.

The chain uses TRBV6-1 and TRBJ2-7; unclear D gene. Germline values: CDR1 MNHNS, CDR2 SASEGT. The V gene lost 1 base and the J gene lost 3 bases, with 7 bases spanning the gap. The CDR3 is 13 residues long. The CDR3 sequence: CASSEVNSYEQYF. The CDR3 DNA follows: TGTGCCAGCAGTGAAGTAAACAGCTACGAGCAGTACTTC.

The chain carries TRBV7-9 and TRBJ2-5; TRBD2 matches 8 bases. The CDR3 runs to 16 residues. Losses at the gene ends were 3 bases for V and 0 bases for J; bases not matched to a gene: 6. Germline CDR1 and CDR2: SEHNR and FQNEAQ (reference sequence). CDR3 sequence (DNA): TGTGCCAGCAGCTTTTACCGGGGGGGTAACCAAGAGACCCAGTACTTC. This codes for CASSFYRGGNQETQYF.

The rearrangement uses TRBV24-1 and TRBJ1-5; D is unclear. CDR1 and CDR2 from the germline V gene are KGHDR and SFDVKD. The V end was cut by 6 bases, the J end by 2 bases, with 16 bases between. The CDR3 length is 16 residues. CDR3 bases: TGTGCCACCAGTCCTAATCTGGGGAGTCGCAATCAGCCCCAGCATTTT. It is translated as CATSPNLGSRNQPQHF.

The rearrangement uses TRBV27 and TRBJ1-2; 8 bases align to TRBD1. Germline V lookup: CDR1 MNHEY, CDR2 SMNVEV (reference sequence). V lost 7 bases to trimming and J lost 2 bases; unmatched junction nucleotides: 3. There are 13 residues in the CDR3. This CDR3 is CASTGQGNYGYTF. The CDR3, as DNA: TGTGCCAGCACCGGACAGGGAAACTATGGCTACACCTTC.

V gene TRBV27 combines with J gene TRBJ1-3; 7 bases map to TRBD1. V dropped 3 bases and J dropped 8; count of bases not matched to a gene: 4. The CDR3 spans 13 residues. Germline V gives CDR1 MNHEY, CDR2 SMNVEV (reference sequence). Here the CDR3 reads CASSFRQGDTIYF. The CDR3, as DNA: TGTGCCAGCAGTTTTCGACAGGGCGACACCATATATTTT.

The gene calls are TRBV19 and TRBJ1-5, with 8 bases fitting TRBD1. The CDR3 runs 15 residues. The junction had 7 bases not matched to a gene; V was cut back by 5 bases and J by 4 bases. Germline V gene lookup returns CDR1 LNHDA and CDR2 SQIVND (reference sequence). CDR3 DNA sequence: TGTGCCAGTAGTGTCCAACAGGGGGGAAATCAGCCCCAGCATTTT. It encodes CASSVQQGGNQPQHF.

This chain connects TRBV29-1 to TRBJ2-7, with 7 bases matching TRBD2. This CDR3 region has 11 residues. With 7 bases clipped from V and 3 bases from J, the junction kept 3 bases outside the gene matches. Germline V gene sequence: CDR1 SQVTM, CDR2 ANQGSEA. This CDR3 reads CSARTSYEQYF. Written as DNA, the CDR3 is TGCAGCGCTCGGACTAGCTACGAGCAGTACTTC.

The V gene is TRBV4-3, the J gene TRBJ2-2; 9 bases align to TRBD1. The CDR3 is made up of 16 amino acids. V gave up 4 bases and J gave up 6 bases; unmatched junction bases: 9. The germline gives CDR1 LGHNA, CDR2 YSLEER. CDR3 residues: CASSPWGQGPPGELFF. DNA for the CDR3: TGCGCCAGCAGCCCCTGGGGACAGGGCCCCCCCGGGGAGCTGTTTTTT.

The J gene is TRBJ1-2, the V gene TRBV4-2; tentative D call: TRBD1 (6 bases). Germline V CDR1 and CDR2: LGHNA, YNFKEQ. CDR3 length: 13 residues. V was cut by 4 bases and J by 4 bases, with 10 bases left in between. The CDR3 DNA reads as TGTGCCAGCAGCCCCGCAGGGGTCTATGGCTACACCTTC. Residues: CASSPAGVYGYTF.

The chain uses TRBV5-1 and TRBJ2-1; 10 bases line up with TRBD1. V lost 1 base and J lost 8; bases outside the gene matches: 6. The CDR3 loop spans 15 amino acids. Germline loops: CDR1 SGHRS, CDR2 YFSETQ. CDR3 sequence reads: CASSLWRQGADEQFF. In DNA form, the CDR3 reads TGCGCCAGCAGCTTGTGGAGACAGGGGGCGGATGAGCAGTTCTTC.

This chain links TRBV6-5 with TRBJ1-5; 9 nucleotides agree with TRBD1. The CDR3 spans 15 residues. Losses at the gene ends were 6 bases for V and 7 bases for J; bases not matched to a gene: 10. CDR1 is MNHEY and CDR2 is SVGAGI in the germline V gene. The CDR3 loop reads CASRRDRAHEQPQHF. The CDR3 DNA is TGTGCCAGCAGACGGGACAGGGCCCATGAGCAGCCCCAGCATTTT.

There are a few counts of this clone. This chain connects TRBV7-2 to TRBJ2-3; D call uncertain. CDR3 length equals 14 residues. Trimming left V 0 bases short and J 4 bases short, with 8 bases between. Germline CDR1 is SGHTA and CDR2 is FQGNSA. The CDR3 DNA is TGTGCCAGCAGCTTAGCCCCAAACTCAGATACGCAGTATTTT. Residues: CASSLAPNSDTQYF. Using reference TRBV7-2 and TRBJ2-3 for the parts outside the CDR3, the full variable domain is GAGVSQSPSNKVTEKGKDVELRCDPISGHTALYWYRQSLGQGLEFLIYFQGNSAPDKSGLPSDRFSAERTGGSVSTLTIQRTQQEDSAVYLCASSLAPNSDTQYFGPGTRLTVL.

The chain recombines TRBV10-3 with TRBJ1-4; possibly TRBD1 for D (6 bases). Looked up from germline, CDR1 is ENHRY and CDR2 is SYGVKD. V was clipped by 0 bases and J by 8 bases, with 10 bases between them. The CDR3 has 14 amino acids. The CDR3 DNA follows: TGTGCCATCAGTGAGTCTGAGGGGGTGGAAAAACTGTTTTTT. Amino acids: CAISESEGVEKLFF.

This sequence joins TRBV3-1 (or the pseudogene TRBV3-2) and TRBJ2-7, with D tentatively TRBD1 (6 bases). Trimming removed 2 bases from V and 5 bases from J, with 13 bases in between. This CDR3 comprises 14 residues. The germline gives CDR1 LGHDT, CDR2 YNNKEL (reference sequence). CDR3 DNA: TGTGCCAGCAGCCAAATACAGGGAAATAACGAGCAGTACTTC. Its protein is CASSQIQGNNEQYF.

In DNA form, the CDR3 reads TGTGCCAGCAGCCCAAGTGGGAGCTCTGGAAACACCATATATTTT. Translating it yields CASSPSGSSGNTIYF. The rearrangement uses TRBV7-8 and TRBJ1-3; D is undetermined. The germline V gene has CDR1 SGHVS and CDR2 FQNEAQ. The CDR3 has 15 amino acids. V was cut by 5 bases and J by 0 bases, with 11 bases left in between.

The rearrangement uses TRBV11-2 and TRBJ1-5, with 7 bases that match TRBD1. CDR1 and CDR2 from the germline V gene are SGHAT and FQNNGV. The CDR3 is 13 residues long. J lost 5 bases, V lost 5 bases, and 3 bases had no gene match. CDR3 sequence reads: CASSEDRDQPQHF. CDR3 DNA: TGTGCCAGCAGCGAAGACAGGGATCAGCCCCAGCATTTT. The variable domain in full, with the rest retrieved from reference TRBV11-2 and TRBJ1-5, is EAGVAQSPRYKIIEKRQSVAFWCNPISGHATLYWYQQILGQGPKLLIQFQNNGVVDDSQLPKDRFSAERLKGVDSTLKIQPAKLEDSAVYLCASSEDRDQPQHFGDGTRLSIL.

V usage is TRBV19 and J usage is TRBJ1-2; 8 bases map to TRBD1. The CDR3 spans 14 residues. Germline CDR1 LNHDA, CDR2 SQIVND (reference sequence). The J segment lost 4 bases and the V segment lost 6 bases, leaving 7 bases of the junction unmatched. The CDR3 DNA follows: TGTGCCAGTAGCGGACAGGGTAGTAGCTATGGCTACACCTTC. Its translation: CASSGQGSSYGYTF.

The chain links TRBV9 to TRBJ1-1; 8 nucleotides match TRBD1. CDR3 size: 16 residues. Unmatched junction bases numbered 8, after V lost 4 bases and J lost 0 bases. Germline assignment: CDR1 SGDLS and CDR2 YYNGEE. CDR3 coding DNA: TGTGCCAGCAGCAGGAACCCACAGGGGGTGAACACTGAAGCTTTCTTT. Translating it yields CASSRNPQGVNTEAFF.

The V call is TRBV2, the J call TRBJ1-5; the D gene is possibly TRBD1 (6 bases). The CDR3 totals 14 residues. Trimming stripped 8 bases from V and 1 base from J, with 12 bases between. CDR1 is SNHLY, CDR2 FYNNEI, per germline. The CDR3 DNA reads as TGTGCCAGCCAGGGGTTGGTAAGCAATCAGCCCCAGCATTTT. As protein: CASQGLVSNQPQHF.

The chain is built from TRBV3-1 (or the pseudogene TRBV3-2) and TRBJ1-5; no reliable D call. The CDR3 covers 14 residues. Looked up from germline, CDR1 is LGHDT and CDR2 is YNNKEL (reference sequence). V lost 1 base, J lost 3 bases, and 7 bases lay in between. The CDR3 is CASSQAQYNQPQHF. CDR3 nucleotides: TGTGCCAGCAGCCAAGCACAGTACAATCAGCCCCAGCATTTT.

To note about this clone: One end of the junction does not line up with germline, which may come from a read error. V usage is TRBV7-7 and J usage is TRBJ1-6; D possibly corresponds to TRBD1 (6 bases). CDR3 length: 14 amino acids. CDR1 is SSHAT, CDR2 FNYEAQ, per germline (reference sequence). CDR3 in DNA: TGTGCTAGCAGCTTGGACAGTTATAATTCACCCCTCCACTTT. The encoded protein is CASSLDSYNSPLHF.